One sample yielded the 20 T cell receptor beta chains listed below, sequenced in a study of cytomegalovirus exposure and HLA in healthy donors. Sequenced by immunoSEQ multiplex PCR; TCRdb stores in-frame clones only, minus some. The data show approximately 220,000 clones, about 87% seen once. The sequenced sample was PBMCs. Every receptor here comes from a man younger than 35 in good health and CMV-seronegative.

This chain connects TRBV2 to TRBJ2-7, with a possible D match to TRBD2 (6 bases). CDR3 size: 13 residues. CDR1 and CDR2 from the germline V gene are SNHLY and FYNNEI. V was cut by 7 bases and J by 2 bases, with 12 bases left in between. The CDR3: CASTNRGTYEQYF. For the CDR3, the DNA is TGTGCCAGCACCAATCGGGGGACCTACGAGCAGTACTTC.

In its sample, this clone was seen once. The rearrangement joins TRBV6-5 to TRBJ2-7, with a tentative D call TRBD2 (6 bases). Deletions cut 2 bases from V and 7 bases from J, with 15 bases between. Germline assignment: CDR1 MNHEY and CDR2 SVGAGI. The CDR3 sequence is 14 residues long. CDR3 coding DNA: TGTGCCAGCAGTTACCCCGAAGGGGCGGGAGAGCAGTACTTC. Translation: CASSYPEGAGEQYF.

J is TRBJ2-1 and V is TRBV6-4; 8 nucleotides line up with TRBD2. Germline CDR1 reads MRHNA; CDR2 reads SNTAGT. With V trimmed by 2 bases and J by 3 bases, 3 bases remained unmatched. This CDR3 contains 15 residues. In DNA form, the CDR3 reads TGTGCCAGCAGTGACACCGGGACTAGCTACAATGAGCAGTTCTTC. It translates to CASSDTGTSYNEQFF.

The rearrangement uses TRBV5-1 and TRBJ2-5, with 9 bases that match TRBD1. Germline assignment: CDR1 SGHRS and CDR2 YFSETQ. V shed 4 bases, J shed 4 bases, and the junction held 11 bases outside the gene matches. The CDR3 has 16 residues. For the CDR3, the DNA is TGCGCCAGCAGCCCGGCGCCGGGACAGGGAGGAGAGACCCAGTACTTC. This encodes CASSPAPGQGGETQYF.

The chain uses TRBV19 and TRBJ1-5, with D possibly being TRBD1 (6 bases). This CDR3 contains 16 residues. Between the trimmed V and J ends, which lost 5 bases and 4 bases, there was a span of 18 bases. Germline lookup yields CDR1 LNHDA and CDR2 SQIVND (reference sequence). The CDR3: CASSLDSTGMNQPQHF. The CDR3 coding sequence is TGTGCCAGTAGTCTTGACTCGACAGGAATGAATCAGCCCCAGCATTTT.

The chain links TRBV28 to TRBJ1-2, with a tentative D call TRBD1 (5 bases). The CDR3 loop spans 14 amino acids. Per the germline V gene, CDR1 is MDHEN and CDR2 is SYDVKM. Trimming cost V 6 bases and J 1 base, with 12 bases left between them. The CDR3 nucleotides are TGTGCCAGCAGAACGCAGGGAATTAACTATGGCTACACCTTC. It codes for CASRTQGINYGYTF.

V is TRBV19 and J is TRBJ1-5, with 8 positions matching TRBD1. The CDR3 spans 16 residues. J was trimmed by 0 bases and V by 5 bases; bases with no gene match: 6. Germline V gene lookup returns CDR1 LNHDA and CDR2 SQIVND (reference sequence). Here the CDR3 DNA reads TGTGCCAGTAGTGCCGGGACAGGATTTAGCAATCAGCCCCAGCATTTT. It codes for CASSAGTGFSNQPQHF.

The V call is TRBV5-1, the J call TRBJ2-7; D is perhaps TRBD1 (5 bases). From germline, CDR1 is SGHRS and CDR2 YFSETQ. V was clipped by 3 bases and J by 3 bases, with 10 bases between them. The CDR3 totals 13 residues. CDR3 nucleotides: TGCGCCAGCAGCTCGGACACTATCTACGAGCAGTACTTC. It translates to CASSSDTIYEQYF.

The V and J genes are TRBV7-2 and TRBJ1-6; D may be TRBD1 (5 bases). This CDR3 spans 11 amino acids. Germline V gives CDR1 SGHTA, CDR2 FQGNSA. V shed 5 bases and J shed 15 bases, with 11 bases lying between them. The CDR3 loop is CASSPGLLLHF. Written as DNA, the CDR3 is TGTGCCAGCAGCCCGGGACTCCTCCTCCACTTT.

The chain links TRBV5-1 to TRBJ1-1, with D perhaps TRBD1 (6 bases). Germline V gene sequence: CDR1 SGHRS, CDR2 YFSETQ. The V end was cut by 0 bases, the J end by 5 bases, with 20 bases between. The CDR3 totals 17 residues. CDR3 sequence (DNA): TGCGCCAGCAGCTTGGAGACAGGTCGGTTGGGTAGGACTGAAGCTTTCTTT. Encoded protein: CASSLETGRLGRTEAFF.

Only a few counts were recorded for this clone. V usage is TRBV9 and J usage is TRBJ1-2, with D perhaps matching TRBD1 (6 bases). V was cut by 1 base and J by 7 bases, with 14 bases left in between. From germline, CDR1 is SGDLS and CDR2 YYNGEE. The CDR3 loop spans 14 amino acids. CDR3 DNA sequence: TGTGCCAGCAGCGTATCCAGGGGCAAAGGTGGCTACACCTTC. It translates to CASSVSRGKGGYTF.

The rearrangement uses TRBV7-7 and TRBJ2-7; unclear D gene. V lost 1 base and J lost 5, with 9 bases in between. Germline V lookup: CDR1 SSHAT, CDR2 FNYEAQ (reference sequence). There are 13 residues in the CDR3. The CDR3 region has the DNA TGTGCCAGCAGCTTAGACTACCTGGACGAGCAGTACTTC. Amino acids: CASSLDYLDEQYF.

The rearrangement uses TRBV5-6 and TRBJ2-2; the match to TRBD2 covers 14 bases. Trimming took 3 bases from V and 7 from J; bases not matched to a gene: 2. CDR1 and CDR2 (germline): SGHDT, YYEEEE. The CDR3 runs to 15 residues. The CDR3 coding sequence is TGTGCCAGCAGCTGGGGACTAGCGGGAGTCGGGGAGCTGTTTTTT. Translating it yields CASSWGLAGVGELFF. Full variable domain (rest looked up from reference TRBV5-6 and TRBJ2-2): DAGVTQSPTHLIKTRGQQVTLRCSPKSGHDTVSWYQQALGQGPQFIFQYYEEEERQRGNFPDRFSGHQFPNYSSELNVNALLLGDSALYLCASSWGLAGVGELFFGEGSRLTVL.

The chain uses TRBV6-5 and TRBJ1-5, with 7 nucleotides matching TRBD1. Looked up from germline, CDR1 is MNHEY and CDR2 is SVGAGI. The V and J ends lost 4 bases and 0 bases, in that order; junction bases with no gene match: 6. The CDR3 runs 16 residues. CDR3 bases: TGTGCCAGCAGTTCACGACAGGGAATTAGCAATCAGCCCCAGCATTTT. It specifies CASSSRQGISNQPQHF.

This clone was counted a single time. The chain combines TRBV30 with TRBJ1-3; D call uncertain. This CDR3 is built from 14 residues. V lost 6 bases, J lost 2 bases, and 14 bases lay in between. Per germline, CDR1 GTSNPN and CDR2 SVGIG (reference sequence). CDR3 region: CACPAGVAGNTIYF. In DNA form, the CDR3 reads TGTGCCTGCCCCGCTGGAGTTGCTGGAAACACCATATATTTT.

The chain has TRBV30 and TRBJ2-3, with a possible D match to TRBD2 (6 bases). Germline CDR1 reads GTSNPN; CDR2 reads SVGIG (reference sequence). The CDR3 totals 14 residues. Trimming pared 1 base from V and 2 bases from J, leaving 10 bases between. This CDR3 reads CAWSEGGYTDTQYF. CDR3 sequence (DNA): TGTGCCTGGAGTGAGGGAGGTTACACAGATACGCAGTATTTT.

The genes are TRBV5-4 and TRBJ2-3; no clear D gene. Trimming shortened V by 0 bases and J by 0 bases, and 5 bases separated the two germline ends. From germline, CDR1 is SGHNT and CDR2 YYREEE (reference sequence). CDR3 size: 14 residues. This CDR3 reads CASSLGASTDTQYF. CDR3 nucleotides: TGTGCCAGCAGCTTGGGGGCTAGCACAGATACGCAGTATTTT.

The J gene is TRBJ2-1, the V gene TRBV29-1; a weak D match, TRBD2 (5 bases). Germline V gene sequence: CDR1 SQVTM, CDR2 ANQGSEA. V was pared by 3 bases and J by 10 bases, with 19 bases between. The CDR3 runs 14 residues. CDR3 DNA: TGCAGCGTTGATCTCGCAGGTATCGGGATGGAGCAGTTCTTC. It translates to CSVDLAGIGMEQFF.

The table lists this clone with a few counts. V and J are TRBV4-2 and TRBJ1-1; D remains unclear. Germline-derived CDR1 and CDR2 are LGHNA and YNFKEQ. CDR3 length: 13 amino acids. The V gene lost 8 bases and the J gene lost 2 bases, with 12 bases spanning the gap. DNA for the CDR3: TGTGCCAGCCGTTACGGGGATAACACTGAAGCTTTCTTT. Protein sequence: CASRYGDNTEAFF.

This chain links TRBV6-5 with TRBJ1-2; 7 bases match TRBD1. Trimming took 0 bases from V and 2 from J; bases not matched to a gene: 6. The CDR3 totals 16 residues. Germline CDR1 MNHEY, CDR2 SVGAGI. The CDR3 spells CASSYSTAGGNYGYTF. The CDR3 bases are TGTGCCAGCAGTTACTCGACTGCAGGGGGAAACTATGGCTACACCTTC.